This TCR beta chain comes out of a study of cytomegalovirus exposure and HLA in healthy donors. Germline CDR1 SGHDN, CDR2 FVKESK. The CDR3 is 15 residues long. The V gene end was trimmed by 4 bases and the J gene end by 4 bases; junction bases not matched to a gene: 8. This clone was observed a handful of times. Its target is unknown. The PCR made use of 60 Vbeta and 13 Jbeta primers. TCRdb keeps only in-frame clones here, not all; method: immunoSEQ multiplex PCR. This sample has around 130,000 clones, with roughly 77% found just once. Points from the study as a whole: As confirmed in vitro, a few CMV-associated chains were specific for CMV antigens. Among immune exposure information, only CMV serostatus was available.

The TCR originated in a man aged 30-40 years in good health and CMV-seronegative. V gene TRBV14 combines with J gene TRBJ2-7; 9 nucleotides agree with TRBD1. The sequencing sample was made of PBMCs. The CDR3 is CASSRAGTGIYEQYF. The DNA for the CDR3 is TGTGCCAGCAGCCGCGCCGGGACAGGGATATACGAGCAGTACTTC.